The next 31 T cell receptor beta chains were all read from a single sample in a study of cytomegalovirus exposure and HLA in healthy donors. The primer mix had 60 Vbeta and 13 Jbeta primers. Only in-frame clones appear in the TCRdb table, and some are missing; sequencing was by immunoSEQ multiplex PCR. The sample has 160,000 or so clones; 70% to 80% are singletons. Sequenced sample: PBMCs. These receptors all come from a man younger than 45 in good health and CMV-seronegative.

The chain employs TRBV5-4 and TRBJ1-1, with D maybe TRBD1 (5 bases). The CDR3 length is 14 residues. With 2 bases removed from V and 3 bases from J, the gap between germline ends came to 11 bases. Germline CDR1 is SGHNT and CDR2 is YYREEE (reference sequence). The CDR3 here is CASSFFSRDTEAFF. For the CDR3, the DNA is TGTGCCAGCAGCTTTTTCTCCAGGGACACTGAAGCTTTCTTT.

There are a few counts of this clone. CDR3 sequence (DNA): TGTGCCAGCAGTTCGATAGCGGGAGCTTCCTACGAGCAGTACTTC. Translating gives CASSSIAGASYEQYF. The genes are TRBV6-1 and TRBJ2-7; the match to TRBD2 covers 9 bases. The V gene end was trimmed by 5 bases and the J gene end by 1 base; junction bases not matched to a gene: 6. The germline CDR1 and CDR2 sequences are MNHNS and SASEGT. The CDR3 totals 15 residues.

This chain joins TRBV11-2 and TRBJ1-1; possible D gene TRBD1, 5 bases. The CDR3 runs to 16 residues. Germline CDR1 and CDR2: SGHAT and FQNNGV. Trimming took 5 bases from V and 0 from J, leaving 16 bases between them. The chain's CDR3 is CASSPRRDRMNTEAFF. CDR3 DNA sequence: TGTGCCAGCAGCCCACGGAGGGACCGGATGAACACTGAAGCTTTCTTT.

The chain carries TRBV2 and TRBJ2-2; TRBD2 matches 7 bases. The CDR3 runs 14 residues. CDR1 and CDR2 (germline): SNHLY, FYNNEI. V gave up 3 bases and J gave up 6 bases; unmatched junction bases: 4. CDR3 in amino acids: CASSEREFAGELFF. The CDR3 DNA follows: TGTGCCAGCAGTGAGCGGGAGTTCGCCGGGGAGCTGTTTTTT. Full variable domain (missing parts from reference TRBV2 and TRBJ2-2): EPEVTQTPSHQVTQMGQEVILRCVPISNHLYFYWYRQILGQKVEFLVSFYNNEISEKSEIFDDQFSVERPDGSNFTLKIRSTKLEDSAMYFCASSEREFAGELFFGEGSRLTVL.

The rearrangement links TRBV15 to TRBJ2-1, with 9 bases aligning to TRBD2. The ends lost 1 base at V and 9 bases at J; junction bases unmatched: 10. The CDR3 length is 16 residues. CDR1 and CDR2 (germline): LNHNV, YYDKDF (reference sequence). CDR3 sequence (DNA): TGTGCCACCAGCAGAGCCATGCGGGAGGGCCGGGTTGAGCAGTTCTTC. Encoded protein: CATSRAMREGRVEQFF.

This chain joins TRBV30 and TRBJ1-4; TRBD1 matches at 11 bases. Trimming cost V 3 bases and J 7 bases; bases outside gene matches: 4. The CDR3 is 14 residues long. Germline V gives CDR1 GTSNPN, CDR2 SVGIG (reference sequence). The CDR3 nucleotides are TGTGCCTGGAGAGGGGACAGGGGGTTTGAAAAACTGTTTTTT. Translating it yields CAWRGDRGFEKLFF.

The rearrangement joins TRBV28 to TRBJ1-2; 7 bases map to TRBD1. Germline lookup yields CDR1 MDHEN and CDR2 SYDVKM. The CDR3 loop spans 15 amino acids. Trimming at V came to 6 bases and at J to 7 bases, leaving 14 bases not matched to a gene. In DNA, the CDR3 is TGTGCCAGCAGACTCGAGAGACAGGGCGTAATTGGCTACACCTTC. Amino acid sequence: CASRLERQGVIGYTF.

This clone was counted a few times. The gene calls are TRBV19 and TRBJ2-2, with 9 nucleotides matching TRBD1. Trimming removed 7 bases from V and 4 bases from J; junction bases left unmatched: 4. CDR1 and CDR2 (germline): LNHDA, SQIVND (reference sequence). The CDR3 loop spans 14 amino acids. The chain's CDR3 is CASMGTGFTGELFF. The DNA for the CDR3 is TGTGCCAGTATGGGGACAGGGTTCACCGGGGAGCTGTTTTTT. The variable domain in full, with the rest retrieved from reference TRBV19 and TRBJ2-2, is DGGITQSPKYLFRKEGQNVTLSCEQNLNHDAMYWYRQDPGQGLRLIYYSQIVNDFQKGDIAEGYSVSREKKESFPLTVTSAQKNPTAFYLCASMGTGFTGELFFGEGSRLTVL.

V gene TRBV7-2 combines with J gene TRBJ1-6; 7 bases line up with TRBD1. This CDR3 region has 15 residues. V was pared by 6 bases and J by 10 bases, with 12 bases of the junction left unmatched. Germline values: CDR1 SGHTA, CDR2 FQGNSA. The CDR3 DNA sequence: TGTGCCAGCAGGACGAACGACAGGGAAAACTCACCCCTCCACTTT. This gives the protein CASRTNDRENSPLHF.

The V gene is TRBV6-4, the J gene TRBJ2-7; tentatively, D is TRBD1 (7 bases). The V end was cut by 6 bases, the J end by 2 bases, with 17 bases between. The CDR3 runs 15 residues. CDR1 MRHNA and CDR2 SNTAGT come from the germline V gene. The CDR3 protein is CASRDRQGLPYEQYF. The CDR3 region has the DNA TGTGCCAGCAGGGATAGACAGGGACTTCCCTACGAGCAGTACTTC.

This chain uses TRBV28 with TRBJ2-6; 7 bases match TRBD1. Trimming cost V 7 bases and J 2 bases; bases outside gene matches: 8. The germline V gene has CDR1 MDHEN and CDR2 SYDVKM. The CDR3 sequence is 16 residues long. The CDR3: CASKGTAYPGANVLTF. CDR3 coding DNA: TGTGCCAGCAAGGGGACAGCTTATCCTGGGGCCAACGTCCTGACTTTC.

V usage is TRBV5-1 and J usage is TRBJ2-5, with D maybe TRBD2 (5 bases). The V end was cut by 4 bases, the J end by 0 bases, with 10 bases between. The CDR3 spans 14 residues. Germline assignment: CDR1 SGHRS and CDR2 YFSETQ. This CDR3 reads CASSPHGNQETQYF. The CDR3 DNA follows: TGCGCCAGCAGCCCTCACGGGAACCAAGAGACCCAGTACTTC.

The chain recombines TRBV28 with TRBJ1-5; D might be TRBD1 (5 bases). There are 17 residues in the CDR3. The V end lost 5 bases, the J end lost 0 bases, and 17 bases lay between the germline ends. Per the germline V gene, CDR1 is MDHEN and CDR2 is SYDVKM. The CDR3 region is CASSPPTGGNSNQPQHF. The CDR3 DNA reads as TGTGCCAGCAGTCCACCTACGGGGGGGAATAGCAATCAGCCCCAGCATTTT.

The chain links TRBV30 to TRBJ1-5, with 7 bases lining up with TRBD1. Trimming at V came to 3 bases and at J to 5 bases, leaving 7 bases not matched to a gene. The CDR3 consists of 14 residues. CDR1 is GTSNPN and CDR2 is SVGIG in the germline V gene (reference sequence). The CDR3 DNA is TGTGCCTGGAGCCAAAACAGGGGAGATCAGCCCCAGCATTTT. This encodes CAWSQNRGDQPQHF.

V and J are TRBV28 and TRBJ1-2; TRBD1 agrees at 7 bases. The ends lost 3 bases at V and 8 bases at J; junction bases unmatched: 9. Germline V CDR1 and CDR2: MDHEN, SYDVKM. The CDR3 covers 14 residues. CDR3 protein: CASSFERGRRGYTF. CDR3 sequence (DNA): TGTGCCAGCAGTTTTGAAAGGGGGCGCAGAGGCTACACCTTC.

The V gene is TRBV7-2, the J gene TRBJ2-4; no clear D. Germline CDR1 SGHTA, CDR2 FQGNSA. Trimming removed 4 bases at V and 1 base at J, with 5 bases between. This CDR3 has 13 residues. The CDR3 here is CASSSGAKNIQYF. The CDR3 DNA reads as TGTGCCAGCAGCTCCGGGGCCAAAAACATTCAGTACTTC.

The chain combines TRBV9 with TRBJ2-7; 9 positions agree with TRBD1. CDR1 is SGDLS and CDR2 is YYNGEE in the germline V gene. The CDR3 consists of 13 residues. V was clipped by 4 bases and J by 3 bases; unmatched bases: 2. The CDR3 nucleotides read TGTGCCAGCAGCCCGGGACAGGGCTACGAGCAGTACTTC. Residues: CASSPGQGYEQYF.

J is TRBJ1-2 and V is TRBV7-9, with TRBD1 matching over 7 bases. The CDR3 totals 17 residues. Trimming cost V 5 bases and J 0 bases; bases outside gene matches: 12. Germline-derived CDR1 and CDR2 are SEHNR and FQNEAQ (reference sequence). The CDR3 is CASSGRQGDTSNYGYTF. In nucleotides, the CDR3 is TGTGCCAGCAGCGGTCGACAGGGAGATACTTCTAACTATGGCTACACCTTC.

V gene TRBV9 combines with J gene TRBJ1-1; 7 nucleotides align to TRBD1. Germline CDR1 is SGDLS and CDR2 is YYNGEE. The CDR3 is 14 residues long. V was pared by 1 base and J by 4 bases, with 4 bases of the junction left unmatched. The CDR3 DNA reads as TGTGCCAGCAGCGTAATACAGGGGACCACTGAAGCTTTCTTT. Translation gives CASSVIQGTTEAFF.

The rearrangement uses TRBV5-1 and TRBJ2-5, with D maybe TRBD1 (5 bases). The V and J ends lost 0 bases and 3 bases respectively, with 12 bases between them. Germline V CDR1 and CDR2: SGHRS, YFSETQ. The CDR3 length is 15 residues. The CDR3: CASSLGLVGEETQYF. The CDR3, as DNA: TGCGCCAGCAGCTTGGGGCTAGTAGGGGAAGAGACCCAGTACTTC.

Remarks on this clone: Other DNA sequences in this specimen translate into the identical CDR3. The rearrangement links TRBV25-1 to TRBJ2-7, with unresolved D. V gave up 3 bases and J gave up 5 bases, with 11 bases separating them. CDR1 is MGHDK, CDR2 SYGVNS, per germline. The CDR3 length is 13 residues. CDR3 loop: CASSEYSRDEQYF. CDR3 bases: TGTGCCAGCAGTGAGTACTCGAGAGACGAGCAGTACTTC.

The chain uses TRBV5-1 and TRBJ2-3; possible D gene TRBD2, 6 bases. In germline, CDR1 is SGHRS, CDR2 YFSETQ. Between the trimmed V and J ends, which lost 0 bases and 6 bases, there was a span of 11 bases. The CDR3 consists of 14 residues. The chain's CDR3 is CASSLAASVDTQYF. In DNA, the CDR3 is TGCGCCAGCAGCTTGGCGGCTAGCGTTGATACGCAGTATTTT.

CDR3 amino acids: CASSPALNQPQHF. Here the CDR3 DNA reads TGCGCCAGCAGCCCGGCACTAAATCAGCCCCAGCATTTT. The J gene is TRBJ1-5, the V gene TRBV5-1; no reliable D call. In germline, CDR1 is SGHRS, CDR2 YFSETQ. This CDR3 comprises 13 residues. V lost 4 bases and J lost 4, with 9 bases in between.

The J gene is TRBJ1-1, the V gene TRBV6-5; no reliable D call. The V and J ends lost 2 bases and 1 base respectively, with 11 bases between them. CDR3 length: 15 amino acids. Germline values: CDR1 MNHEY, CDR2 SVGAGI. In DNA, the CDR3 is TGTGCCAGCAGTTACGCCCGGAGTGCGAACACTGAAGCTTTCTTT. Its protein is CASSYARSANTEAFF.

This chain uses TRBV13 with TRBJ2-3; possibly TRBD2 for D (6 bases). Germline values: CDR1 PRHDT, CDR2 FYEKMQ (reference sequence). This CDR3 comprises 13 residues. Trimming left V 6 bases short and J 6 bases short, with 13 bases between. CDR3 DNA: TGTGCCAGCAGTCCATCAGGGACTGATACGCAGTATTTT. Its protein is CASSPSGTDTQYF.

The sample holds a few counts of this clone. This chain links TRBV7-9 with TRBJ1-4, with D possibly TRBD1 on 6 matching bases. The germline V gene has CDR1 SEHNR and CDR2 FQNEAQ (reference sequence). V lost 10 bases, J lost 3 bases, and 24 bases lay in between. This CDR3 spans 17 amino acids. The CDR3 is CATPTREGGGPNEKLFF. In DNA form, the CDR3 reads TGTGCCACCCCTACGAGAGAGGGAGGGGGACCTAATGAAAAACTGTTTTTT.

V and J are TRBV27 and TRBJ2-3; D unclear. V was trimmed by 2 bases and J by 6 bases, leaving 9 bases between them. Germline V CDR1 and CDR2: MNHEY, SMNVEV (reference sequence). The CDR3 has 13 residues. CDR3 sequence: CASSLTSRDTQYF. CDR3 DNA: TGTGCCAGCAGTTTAACTTCGCGGGATACGCAGTATTTT.

V and J are TRBV30 and TRBJ1-5, with D perhaps matching TRBD1 (6 bases). The length of the CDR3 is 13 residues. The V end was cut by 3 bases, the J end by 7 bases, with 13 bases between. CDR1 GTSNPN and CDR2 SVGIG come from the germline V gene (reference sequence). CDR3: CAWRTRGYQPQHF. CDR3 DNA: TGTGCCTGGAGAACAAGGGGGTACCAGCCCCAGCATTTT.

This chain connects TRBV28 to TRBJ2-6; D not certain. V dropped 5 bases and J dropped 4 bases, with 15 bases sitting between them. Germline CDR1 MDHEN, CDR2 SYDVKM. The CDR3 is made up of 16 amino acids. The CDR3 region has the DNA TGTGCCAGCAGTCCCCAGAGACTGGCCGGGGCCAACGTCCTGACTTTC. This gives the protein CASSPQRLAGANVLTF.

V and J are TRBV15 and TRBJ1-2; 7 bases match TRBD1. Germline CDR1 LNHNV, CDR2 YYDKDF (reference sequence). The J segment lost 2 bases and the V segment lost 5 bases, leaving 8 bases of the junction unmatched. This CDR3 spans 15 amino acids. This CDR3 reads CATSRQGSINYGYTF. CDR3 DNA sequence: TGTGCCACCAGCCGACAGGGATCTATAAACTATGGCTACACCTTC. Full variable domain (remainder filled in from reference TRBV15 and TRBJ1-2): DAMVIQNPRYQVTQFGKPVTLSCSQTLNHNVMYWYQQKSSQAPKLLFHYYDKDFNNEADTPDNFQSRRPNTSFCFLDIRSPGLGDTAMYLCATSRQGSINYGYTFGSGTRLTVV.

The V call is TRBV10-1, the J call TRBJ2-1, with 9 nucleotides matching TRBD1. Looked up from germline, CDR1 is WNHNN and CDR2 is SYGVQD (reference sequence). V lost 8 bases and J lost 3; bases outside the gene matches: 5. The CDR3 runs to 14 residues. CDR3 coding DNA: TGCGCCAGCTCAAGGACAGGGGTCTACAATGAGCAGTTCTTC. Residues: CASSRTGVYNEQFF.